Listed here is a single T cell receptor beta chain. Its antigen remains unidentified. Investigators spread the genomic DNA of each subset evenly over several immunoSEQ plates. Source study methods: Junction-only sequences produced by ImmunoSEQ had no quality scores, so filtering differed. Assay used: immunoSEQ multiplex PCR; TCRdb lists only in-frame clones, some missing. The DNA gave D and trimming, while V, J and clone size come from that table. The sample shows some 690,000 clones, 90% of them seen only once. This record comes from a study of shared clonotypes between healthy human individuals. Across the whole study: Every donor yielded three CD4 naive, three CD4 memory, two CD8 naive and one CD8 memory plate. Study-level results: All-four-donor shared clonotypes had higher generation probabilities than non-shared clonotypes did.

From germline, CDR1 is LNHNV and CDR2 YYDKDF (reference sequence). The junction had 10 bases not matched to a gene; V was cut back by 5 bases and J by 6 bases. This CDR3 comprises 15 residues. The rearrangement joins TRBV15 to TRBJ2-7; 10 bases map to TRBD1. The sequence was collected from a man between 18 and 35 years old in good health. Some clones in this sample may be carry-over from other donors' samples. Sequencing used memory CD8+ T cells from PBMCs. Subset defined: CD45RO+ cells pooled with CCR7-negative TemRA cells. The CDR3 reads CATSPIGQGGIEQYF. As DNA, the CDR3 is TGTGCCACCAGCCCTATCGGACAGGGGGGGATCGAGCAGTACTTC.